A single T cell receptor beta chain is shown here with its context. Its antigen is not known. The sample is drawn from a study of shared clonotypes between healthy human individuals. Broader study findings: Clonotype sharing among donors was thought likely to change with sequencing depth.

Germline V gives CDR1 MNHEY, CDR2 SVGAGI. The V end was cut by 2 bases, the J end by 0 bases, with 8 bases between. The CDR3 runs 15 residues. Sequencing used immunoSEQ multiplex PCR; TCRdb keeps in-frame clones, though not all of them. The repertoire consists of 2 million to 2.5 million clones, with around 92% occurring once and the leading ten covering 0.37%. The genes are TRBV6-5 and TRBJ1-5; D is uncertain. This TCR was recovered from a man between 18 and 35 years old in good health. Some clones in this sample may be carry-over from other donors' samples. Input material: naive CD4+ T cells from PBMCs. Subset specified: CD45RA+ positively selected. Here the CDR3 reads CASSYRQYSNQPQHF. The CDR3 nucleotides are TGTGCCAGCAGTTACAGGCAGTATAGCAATCAGCCCCAGCATTTT.